The next 22 T cell receptor beta chains were all read from a single sample in a study of CD8 T cells in ankylosing spondylitis (dated by TCRdb to 2015 to 2018). Library preparation used 5' RACE. The run used an Illumina HiSeq 2500. Through fastp at Q25 and MiXCR, TCRdb rebuilt clones from the public reads, retaining in-frame beta chains. Rows are unified per CDR3 protein, each entry keeping the most common DNA and genes. Present in this sample are under 850,000 distinct CDR3 sequences, around 20% of which were seen just once. The leading ten clones occupy 15% to 20% of the sample. Antigen specificity for these receptors is unknown. What the study reported, not specific to this receptor: A TCR beta motif made up of roughly eight highly homologous amino acid variants appeared to be characteristic of blood from ankylosing spondylitis patients.

Sequencing was carried out using blood, either unsorted or a sorted T cell fraction (not recorded which). The receptors stem from a male donor with ankylosing spondylitis.

The chain carries TRBV9 and TRBJ2-7; TRBD2 matches 12 bases. The CDR3 is made up of 19 amino acids. Germline trimming cut 3 bases from V and 5 bases from J; bases unmatched to any gene: 18. The germline CDR1 and CDR2 sequences are SGDLS and YYNGEE. CDR3: CASSAPIPPTSGRRHEQYF. Here the CDR3 DNA reads TGTGCCAGCAGCGCCCCAATACCCCCCACTAGCGGGAGGCGGCACGAGCAGTACTTC. Full variable domain (rest looked up from reference TRBV9 and TRBJ2-7): DSGVTQTPKHLITATGQRVTLRCSPRSGDLSVYWYQQSLDQGLQFLIQYYNGEERAKGNILERFSAQQFPDLHSELNLSSLELGDSALYFCASSAPIPPTSGRRHEQYFGPGTRLTVT.

This clonotype was observed a handful of times. This chain uses TRBV7-3 with TRBJ1-1; D remains ambiguous. The CDR3 totals 13 residues. CDR1 SGHTA and CDR2 FQGTGA come from the germline V gene. V gave up 1 base and J gave up 10 bases, with 13 bases separating them. CDR3 sequence: CASSLKAGNAAFF. The CDR3 nucleotides are TGTGCCAGCAGCTTAAAGGCAGGAAACGCAGCTTTCTTT.

In this sample, this clonotype turned up many times. The chain couples TRBV4-1 to TRBJ2-7; 9 bases map to TRBD2. CDR1 and CDR2 (germline): MGHRA, YSYEKL. There are 14 residues in the CDR3. Trimming removed 4 bases from V and 3 bases from J; junction bases left unmatched: 4. The CDR3 loop is CASSRGTSYYEQYF. CDR3 in DNA: TGCGCCAGCAGCCGCGGGACTAGCTACTACGAGCAGTACTTC.

This clonotype was recorded a few times. The rearrangement links TRBV3-1 to TRBJ2-1; 8 bases map to TRBD2. Per the germline V gene, CDR1 is LGHDT and CDR2 is YNNKEL (reference sequence). This CDR3 has 17 amino acids. Germline trimming cut 0 bases from V and 7 bases from J; bases unmatched to any gene: 11. The CDR3 DNA sequence: TGTGCCAGCAGCCAAGATCGGGCGGGAGGAGGAGGGAATGAGCAGTTCTTC. It translates to CASSQDRAGGGGNEQFF.

V usage is TRBV7-2 and J usage is TRBJ2-1, with D perhaps TRBD2 (6 bases). Looked up from germline, CDR1 is SGHTA and CDR2 is FQGNSA. This CDR3 has 16 amino acids. V gave up 0 bases and J gave up 7 bases, with 16 bases separating them. Here the CDR3 reads CASSLAVLAIGNEQFF. The DNA for the CDR3 is TGTGCCAGCAGCTTAGCGGTTCTAGCGATCGGTAATGAGCAGTTCTTC.

Only a few counts were recorded for this clonotype. The chain employs TRBV3-1 and TRBJ1-1; D is possibly TRBD1 (5 bases). CDR3 length: 15 residues. Trimming stripped 4 bases from V and 2 bases from J, with 14 bases between. Germline V gives CDR1 LGHDT, CDR2 YNNKEL (reference sequence). CDR3 sequence reads: CASSLTETVNTEAFF. The CDR3 DNA is TGTGCCAGCAGCCTGACAGAGACAGTAAACACTGAAGCTTTCTTT.

This clonotype was counted a few times. The CDR3 DNA reads as TGTGCCAGCAGTTTAGGACGCATCGGGGTTAATGAAAAACTGTTTTTT. Protein product: CASSLGRIGVNEKLFF. V usage is TRBV12-3 or TRBV12-4 and J usage is TRBJ1-4, with no clear D. V dropped 1 base and J dropped 4 bases, with 13 bases sitting between them. The CDR3 is 16 residues long.

The V and J genes are TRBV24-1 and TRBJ2-3; maybe TRBD2 (5 bases). CDR3 length equals 15 residues. V shed 7 bases and J shed 5 bases, with 18 bases lying between them. The germline V gene has CDR1 KGHDR and CDR2 SFDVKD. For the CDR3, the DNA is TGTGCCACCAGCTCCGTTGGGATTGAGGGAGATACGCAGTATTTT. It specifies CATSSVGIEGDTQYF.

The CDR3 sequence: CASSQDIDRTNYGYTF. Written as DNA, the CDR3 is TGCGCCAGCAGCCAAGATATTGACAGGACGAACTATGGCTACACCTTC. This chain joins TRBV4-1 and TRBJ1-2; perhaps TRBD1 as D (6 bases). CDR3 size: 16 residues. The ends were cut back, 0 bases at V and 2 bases at J, with 13 bases in the middle. Germline loops: CDR1 MGHRA, CDR2 YSYEKL.

There are a few counts of this clonotype. The DNA for the CDR3 is TGTGCCAGCAGTTTAGGGGGTCCGGGTGGGGGCTACACCTTC. This encodes CASSLGGPGGGYTF. The V gene is TRBV12-3 or TRBV12-4, the J gene TRBJ1-2; D call uncertain. The V gene lost 1 base and the J gene lost 8 bases, with 14 bases spanning the gap. The CDR3 loop spans 14 amino acids.

This clonotype was detected only a few times. This chain links TRBV3-1 with TRBJ1-2; the D is unclear. Trimming cost V 4 bases and J 4 bases, with 13 bases left between them. This CDR3 is built from 14 residues. Germline CDR1 and CDR2: LGHDT and YNNKEL (reference sequence). Written as DNA, the CDR3 is TGTGCCAGCAGCCGGTGGGAGAGCCCCTATGGCTACACCTTC. It encodes CASSRWESPYGYTF.

This clonotype showed up just a few times. This chain links TRBV11-2 with TRBJ1-1; TRBD1 matches at 11 bases. V trimming: 2 bases; J trimming: 4 bases; junction bases outside the gene matches: 12. CDR1 and CDR2 (germline): SGHAT, FQNNGV. This CDR3 contains 18 residues. The CDR3 DNA reads as TGTGCCAGCAGCTTAATCGGACAGGGGGCGCGGTTCGCCACTGAAGCTTTCTTT. Translated: CASSLIGQGARFATEAFF.

This clonotype was seen a few times. This rearrangement joins TRBV6-2 or TRBV6-3 to TRBJ2-1; 14 nucleotides align to TRBD2. The CDR3 spans 19 residues. The germline V gene encodes CDR1 MNHEY and CDR2 SVGEGT. After removal of 7 bases from V and 5 bases from J, the junction contained 16 bases not matched to a gene. The CDR3 coding sequence is TGTGCCAGCATCGGACTAGCGGGAGGTACCCTCAAGGTCCACAATGAGCAGTTCTTC. Translation gives CASIGLAGGTLKVHNEQFF.

J is TRBJ2-5 and V is TRBV30, with unresolved D. The CDR3 totals 9 residues. Between the trimmed V and J ends, which lost 8 bases and 9 bases, there was a span of 10 bases. Germline CDR1 reads GTSNPN; CDR2 reads SVGIG (reference sequence). This chain's CDR3 is CARRDAQYF. In DNA, the CDR3 is TGTGCCCGCCGCGATGCCCAGTACTTC.

In its sample, this clonotype was seen a few times. The chain employs TRBV7-9 and TRBJ1-1, with D unclear. This CDR3 contains 16 residues. Germline-derived CDR1 and CDR2 are SEHNR and FQNEAQ (reference sequence). Trimming removed 5 bases from V and 2 bases from J, with 18 bases in between. CDR3 sequence: CASSLTSGRSNTEAFF. The DNA for the CDR3 is TGTGCCAGCAGCCTCACATCCGGGCGGTCCAACACTGAAGCTTTCTTT.

This clonotype has more than one count but fewer than ten. The rearrangement links TRBV15 to TRBJ1-5, with D unresolved. CDR3 length: 14 residues. CDR1 and CDR2 (germline): LNHNV, YYDKDF (reference sequence). V was trimmed by 4 bases and J by 1 base, leaving 8 bases between them. In nucleotides, the CDR3 is TGTGCCACCAGCATCGGACTGAGCAATCAGCCCCAGCATTTT. It codes for CATSIGLSNQPQHF. Looking up the rest from reference TRBV15 and TRBJ1-5 gives the full variable domain: DAMVIQNPRYQVTQFGKPVTLSCSQTLNHNVMYWYQQKSSQAPKLLFHYYDKDFNNEADTPDNFQSRRPNTSFCFLDIRSPGLGDTAMYLCATSIGLSNQPQHFGDGTRLSIL.

The CDR3, as DNA: TGTGCCAGCAGCTTACTGACAGGGGGAGGTGGTGAGCAGTTCTTC. Its translation is CASSLLTGGGGEQFF. This sequence joins TRBV7-9 and TRBJ2-1; TRBD1 agrees at 9 bases. Looked up from germline, CDR1 is SEHNR and CDR2 is FQNEAQ (reference sequence). V lost 2 bases, J lost 9 bases, and 8 bases stayed unmatched. This CDR3 is built from 15 residues. Together with reference TRBV7-9 and TRBJ2-1, the CDR3 gives the full variable domain: DTGVSQNPRHKITKRGQNVTFRCDPISEHNRLYWYRQTLGQGPEFLTYFQNEAQLEKSRLLSDRFSAERPKGSFSTLEIQRTEQGDSAMYLCASSLLTGGGGEQFFGPGTRLTVL.

The chain carries TRBV2 and TRBJ2-3; 8 bases map to TRBD2. The CDR3 spans 15 residues. V shed 4 bases, J shed 3 bases, and the junction held 6 bases outside the gene matches. Germline CDR1 SNHLY, CDR2 FYNNEI. In DNA form, the CDR3 reads TGTGCCAGCAGTGTCGGGGGGGGAAGAACAGATACGCAGTATTTT. This encodes CASSVGGGRTDTQYF.

This clonotype has more than one count but fewer than ten. The chain combines TRBV9 with TRBJ2-5; D is undetermined. CDR3 length equals 14 residues. The V gene's germline CDR1 is SGDLS and CDR2 YYNGEE. V dropped 4 bases and J dropped 5 bases, with 15 bases sitting between them. CDR3 sequence (DNA): TGTGCCAGCAGCCCTTGGGTTCAGGAGGAGACCCAGTACTTC. It encodes CASSPWVQEETQYF. The full variable domain, rest sourced from reference TRBV9 and TRBJ2-5, is DSGVTQTPKHLITATGQRVTLRCSPRSGDLSVYWYQQSLDQGLQFLIQYYNGEERAKGNILERFSAQQFPDLHSELNLSSLELGDSALYFCASSPWVQEETQYFGPGTRLLVL.

The genes are TRBV11-2 and TRBJ2-2; 7 bases fit TRBD2. CDR1 and CDR2 (germline): SGHAT, FQNNGV. Trimming at V came to 6 bases and at J to 1 base, leaving 8 bases not matched to a gene. CDR3 length equals 16 residues. As DNA, the CDR3 is TGTGCCAGCAGTCATGAGAGCGGGAAGAACACCGGGGAGCTGTTTTTT. This codes for CASSHESGKNTGELFF.

This chain joins TRBV29-1 and TRBJ2-1; D is ambiguous. Germline-derived CDR1 and CDR2 are SQVTM and ANQGSEA. Trimming left V 5 bases short and J 9 bases short, with 8 bases between. There are 10 residues in the CDR3. The CDR3 DNA reads as TGCAGCGTTATCTTGGGTGAGCAGTTCTTC. It specifies CSVILGEQFF.

The CDR3 sequence: CASSLTLSGYEQYF. In nucleotides, the CDR3 is TGTGCCAGCAGCCTAACTCTCAGCGGCTACGAGCAGTACTTC. The rearrangement links TRBV28 to TRBJ2-7, with TRBD2 as a possible D gene (5 bases). Trimming took 6 bases from V and 3 from J, leaving 15 bases between them. CDR3 length: 14 amino acids. Germline V gives CDR1 MDHEN, CDR2 SYDVKM.